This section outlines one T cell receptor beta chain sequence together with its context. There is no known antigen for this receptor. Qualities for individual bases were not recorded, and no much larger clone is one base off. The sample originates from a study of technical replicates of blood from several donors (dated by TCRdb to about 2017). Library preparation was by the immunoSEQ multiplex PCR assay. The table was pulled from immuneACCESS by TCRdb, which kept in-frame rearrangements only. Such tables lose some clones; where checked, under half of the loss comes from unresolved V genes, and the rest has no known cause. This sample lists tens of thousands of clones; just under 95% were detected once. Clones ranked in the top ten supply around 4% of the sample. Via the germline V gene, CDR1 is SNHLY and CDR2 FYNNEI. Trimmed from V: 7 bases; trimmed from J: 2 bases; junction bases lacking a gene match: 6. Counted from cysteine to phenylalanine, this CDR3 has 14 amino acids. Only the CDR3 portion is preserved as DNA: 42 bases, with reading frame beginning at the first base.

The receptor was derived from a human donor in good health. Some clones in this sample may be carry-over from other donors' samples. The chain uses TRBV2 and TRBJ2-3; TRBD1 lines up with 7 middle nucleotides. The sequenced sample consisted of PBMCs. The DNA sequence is TGTGCCAGCATACGACAGGGAGCCACAGATACGCAGTATTTT. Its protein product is CASIRQGATDTQYF.